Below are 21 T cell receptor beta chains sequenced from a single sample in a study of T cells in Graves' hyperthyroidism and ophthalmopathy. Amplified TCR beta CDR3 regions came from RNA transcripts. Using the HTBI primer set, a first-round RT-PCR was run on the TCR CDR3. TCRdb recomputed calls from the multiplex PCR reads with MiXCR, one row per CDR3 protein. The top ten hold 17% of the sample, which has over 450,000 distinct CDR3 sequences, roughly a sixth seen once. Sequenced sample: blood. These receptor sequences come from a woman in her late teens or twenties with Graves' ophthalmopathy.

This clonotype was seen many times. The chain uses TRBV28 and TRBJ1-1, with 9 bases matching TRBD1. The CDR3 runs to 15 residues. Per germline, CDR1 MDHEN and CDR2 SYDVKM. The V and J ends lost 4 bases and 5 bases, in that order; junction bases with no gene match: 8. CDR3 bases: TGTGCCAGCAGTTCGTACAGGGGGCGGAAAACTGAAGCTTTCTTT. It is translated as CASSSYRGRKTEAFF.

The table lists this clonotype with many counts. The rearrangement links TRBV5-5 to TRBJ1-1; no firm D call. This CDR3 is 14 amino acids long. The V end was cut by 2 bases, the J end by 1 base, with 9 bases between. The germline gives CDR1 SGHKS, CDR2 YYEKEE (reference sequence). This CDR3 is CASSFGWGNTEAFF. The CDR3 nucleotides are TGTGCCAGCAGCTTTGGATGGGGGAACACTGAAGCTTTCTTT.

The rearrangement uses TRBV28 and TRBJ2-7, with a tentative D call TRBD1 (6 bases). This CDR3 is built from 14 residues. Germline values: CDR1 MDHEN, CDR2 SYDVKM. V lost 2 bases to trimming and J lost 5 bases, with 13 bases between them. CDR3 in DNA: TGTGCCAGCAGTTTAAGGGGGAATTGGCACGAGCAGTACTTC. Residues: CASSLRGNWHEQYF.

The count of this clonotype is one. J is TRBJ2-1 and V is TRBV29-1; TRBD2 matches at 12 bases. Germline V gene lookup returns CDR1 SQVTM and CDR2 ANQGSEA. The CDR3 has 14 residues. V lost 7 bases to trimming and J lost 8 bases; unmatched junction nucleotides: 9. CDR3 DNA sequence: TGCAGCGCTCAGACTAGCGGGGGTGTGTATGAGCAGTTCTTC. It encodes CSAQTSGGVYEQFF.

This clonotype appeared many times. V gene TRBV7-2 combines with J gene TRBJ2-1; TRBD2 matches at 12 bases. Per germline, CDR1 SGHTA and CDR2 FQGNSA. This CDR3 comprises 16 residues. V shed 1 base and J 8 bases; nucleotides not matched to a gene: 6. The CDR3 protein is CASSLVGGLAGYEQFF. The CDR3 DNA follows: TGTGCCAGCAGCTTAGTAGGGGGACTAGCGGGCTATGAGCAGTTCTTC.

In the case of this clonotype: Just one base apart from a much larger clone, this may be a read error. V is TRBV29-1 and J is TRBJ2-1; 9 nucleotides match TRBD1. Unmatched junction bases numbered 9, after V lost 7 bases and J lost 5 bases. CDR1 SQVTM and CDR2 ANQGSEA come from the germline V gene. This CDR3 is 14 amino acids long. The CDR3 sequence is CSADPGQGNNEQFF. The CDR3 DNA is TGCAGCGCTGACCCGGGACAGGGCAACAATGAGCAGTTCTTC.

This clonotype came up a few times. The CDR3 DNA follows: TGCGCCAGCAGCCAAGGATACAGCGGTACCTACGAGCAGTACTTC. Translation gives CASSQGYSGTYEQYF. This chain connects TRBV4-1 to TRBJ2-7; TRBD2 is a possible D gene (5 bases). V shed 1 base and J shed 2 bases, with 12 bases lying between them. Germline V lookup: CDR1 MGHRA, CDR2 YSYEKL. The CDR3 is 15 amino acids.

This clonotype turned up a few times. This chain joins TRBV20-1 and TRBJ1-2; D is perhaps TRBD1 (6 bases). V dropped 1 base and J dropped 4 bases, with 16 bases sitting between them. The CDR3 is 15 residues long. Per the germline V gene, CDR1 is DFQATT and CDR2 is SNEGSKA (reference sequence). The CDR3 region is CSARAPGTRGYGYTF. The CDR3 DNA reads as TGCAGTGCTAGAGCCCCCGGGACCAGGGGCTATGGCTACACCTTC.

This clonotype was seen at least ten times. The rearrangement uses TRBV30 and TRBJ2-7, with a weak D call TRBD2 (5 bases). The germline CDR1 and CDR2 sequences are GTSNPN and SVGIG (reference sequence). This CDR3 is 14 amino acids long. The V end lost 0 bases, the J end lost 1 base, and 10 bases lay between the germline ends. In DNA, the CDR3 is TGTGCCTGGAGTGTTGGGAGTGGGTCCTACGAGCAGTACTTC. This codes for CAWSVGSGSYEQYF.

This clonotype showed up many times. The CDR3 is CASKVRSSYEQYF. CDR3 coding DNA: TGTGCCAGCAAGGTCAGGAGCTCCTACGAGCAGTACTTC. The V and J genes are TRBV27 and TRBJ2-7; no definite D call. The V end lost 7 bases, the J end lost 0 bases, and 10 bases lay between the germline ends. The CDR3 sequence is 13 residues long. Germline-derived CDR1 and CDR2 are MNHEY and SMNVEV (reference sequence).

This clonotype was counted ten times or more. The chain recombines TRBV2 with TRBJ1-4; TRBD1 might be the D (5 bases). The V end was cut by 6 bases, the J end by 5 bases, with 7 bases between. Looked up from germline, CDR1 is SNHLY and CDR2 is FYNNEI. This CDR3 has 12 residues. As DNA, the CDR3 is TGTGCCAGCAGGGGGGAGAATGAAAAACTGTTTTTT. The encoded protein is CASRGENEKLFF.

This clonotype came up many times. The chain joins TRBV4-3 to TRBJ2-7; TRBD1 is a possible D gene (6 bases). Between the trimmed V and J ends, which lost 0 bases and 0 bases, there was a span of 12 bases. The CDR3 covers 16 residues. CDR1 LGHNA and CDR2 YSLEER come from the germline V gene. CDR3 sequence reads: CASSQDSQGYSYEQYF. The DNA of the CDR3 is TGCGCCAGCAGCCAAGATTCACAGGGATACTCCTACGAGCAGTACTTC.

The CDR3 is CIGKGTYGYTF. The CDR3 DNA reads as TGCATTGGAAAGGGGACTTATGGCTACACCTTC. The V call is TRBV20-1, the J call TRBJ1-2; possibly TRBD1 for D (5 bases). CDR1 is DFQATT and CDR2 is SNEGSKA in the germline V gene (reference sequence). CDR3 length equals 11 residues.

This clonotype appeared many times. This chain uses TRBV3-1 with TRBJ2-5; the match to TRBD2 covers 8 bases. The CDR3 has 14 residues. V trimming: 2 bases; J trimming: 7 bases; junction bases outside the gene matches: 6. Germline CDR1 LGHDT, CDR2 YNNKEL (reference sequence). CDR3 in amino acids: CASSQPGTSVTQYF. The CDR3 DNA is TGTGCCAGCAGCCAACCCGGGACTAGTGTGACCCAGTACTTC.

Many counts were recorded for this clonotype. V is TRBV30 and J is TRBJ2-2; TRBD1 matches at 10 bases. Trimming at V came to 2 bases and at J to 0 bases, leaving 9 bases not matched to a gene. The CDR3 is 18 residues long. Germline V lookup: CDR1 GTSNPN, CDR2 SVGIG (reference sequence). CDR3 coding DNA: TGTGCCTGGAGTAAAACCGGGACAGGGGTGACGAACACCGGGGAGCTGTTTTTT. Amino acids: CAWSKTGTGVTNTGELFF.

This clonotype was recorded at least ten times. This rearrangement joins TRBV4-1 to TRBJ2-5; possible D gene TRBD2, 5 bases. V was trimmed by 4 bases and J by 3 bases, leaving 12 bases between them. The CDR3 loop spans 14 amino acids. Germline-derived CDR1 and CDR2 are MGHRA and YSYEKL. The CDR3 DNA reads TGCGCCAGCAGCCCGGAGCTAGCCGAAGAGACCCAGTACTTC. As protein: CASSPELAEETQYF.

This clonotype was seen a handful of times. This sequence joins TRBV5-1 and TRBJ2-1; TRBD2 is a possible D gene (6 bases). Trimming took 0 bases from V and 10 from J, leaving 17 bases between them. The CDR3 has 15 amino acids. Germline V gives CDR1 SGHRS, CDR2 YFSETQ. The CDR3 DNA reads TGCGCCAGCAGCTTGGTGGCTAGCGATTCACGGGAGCAGTTCTTC. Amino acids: CASSLVASDSREQFF.

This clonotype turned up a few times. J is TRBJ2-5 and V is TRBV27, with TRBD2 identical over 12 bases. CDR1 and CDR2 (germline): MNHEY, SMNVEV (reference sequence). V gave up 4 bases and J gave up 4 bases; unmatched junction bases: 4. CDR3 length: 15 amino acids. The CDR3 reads CASSWTSGIGETQYF. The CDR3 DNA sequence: TGTGCCAGCAGTTGGACTAGCGGGATCGGAGAGACCCAGTACTTC.

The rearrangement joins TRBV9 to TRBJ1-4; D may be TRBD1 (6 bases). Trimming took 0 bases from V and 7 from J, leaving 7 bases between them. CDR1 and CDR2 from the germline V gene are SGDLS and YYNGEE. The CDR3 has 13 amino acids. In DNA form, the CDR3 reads TGTGCCAGCAGCGTAGGGGGGCGTGAAAAACTGTTTTTT. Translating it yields CASSVGGREKLFF. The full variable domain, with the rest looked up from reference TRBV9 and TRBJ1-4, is DSGVTQTPKHLITATGQRVTLRCSPRSGDLSVYWYQQSLDQGLQFLIQYYNGEERAKGNILERFSAQQFPDLHSELNLSSLELGDSALYFCASSVGGREKLFFGSGTQLSVL.

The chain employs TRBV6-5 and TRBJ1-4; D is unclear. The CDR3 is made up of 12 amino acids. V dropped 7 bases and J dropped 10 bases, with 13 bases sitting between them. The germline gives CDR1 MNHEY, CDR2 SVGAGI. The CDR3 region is CASMFDDGKLFF. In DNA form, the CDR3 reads TGTGCCAGCATGTTCGATGACGGAAAACTGTTTTTT.

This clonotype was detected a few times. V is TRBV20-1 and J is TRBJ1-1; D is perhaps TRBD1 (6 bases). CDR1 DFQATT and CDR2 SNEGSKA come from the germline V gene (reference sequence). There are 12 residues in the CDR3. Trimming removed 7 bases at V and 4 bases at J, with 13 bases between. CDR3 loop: CSGGAGVTEAFF. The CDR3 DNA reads TGCAGTGGGGGGGCCGGGGTCACTGAAGCTTTCTTT.